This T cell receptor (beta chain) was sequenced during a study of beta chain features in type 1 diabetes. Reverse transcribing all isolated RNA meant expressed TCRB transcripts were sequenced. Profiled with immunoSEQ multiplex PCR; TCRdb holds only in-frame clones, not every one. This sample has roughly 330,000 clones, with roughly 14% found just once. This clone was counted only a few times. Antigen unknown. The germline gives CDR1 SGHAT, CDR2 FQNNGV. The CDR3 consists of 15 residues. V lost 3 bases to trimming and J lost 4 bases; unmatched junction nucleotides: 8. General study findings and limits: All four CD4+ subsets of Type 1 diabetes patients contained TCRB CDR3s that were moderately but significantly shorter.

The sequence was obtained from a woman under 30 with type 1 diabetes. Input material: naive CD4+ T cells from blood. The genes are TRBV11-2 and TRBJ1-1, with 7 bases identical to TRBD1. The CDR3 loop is CASSFRIDRATEAFF. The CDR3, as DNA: TGTGCCAGCAGCTTTCGGATTGACAGGGCCACTGAAGCTTTCTTT.